One and the same sample provided the 17 T cell receptor beta chains below, sequenced in a study of vaccination and CD4 T cells after COVID-19. An Oncomine TCR Beta short-read assay was used to sequence the DNA from cultured CD4+ T cells. TCRdb re-analysed the PCR reads in MiXCR, keeping a single row per CDR3 protein. The sample includes about 20,000 distinct CDR3 sequences, 40% to 50% seen only once; the top ten take approximately 15%. Their antigens are not known. This sample's treatment: roughly nine-day PBMC culture with coronavirus spike peptide pools or control peptides (ViraFEST assay). The sequenced material came from CD4+ T cells from blood, cultured in vitro. These receptors were obtained from a human donor who had recovered from COVID-19.

This clonotype was seen a handful of times. The genes are TRBV5-1 and TRBJ1-6, with 7 nucleotides matching TRBD1. The length of the CDR3 is 14 residues. The junction had 4 bases not matched to a gene; V was cut back by 0 bases and J by 10 bases. The germline V gene encodes CDR1 SGHRS and CDR2 YFSETQ. The CDR3 protein is CASSLESRGSPLHF. The CDR3 nucleotides are TGCGCCAGCAGCTTGGAAAGCAGGGGGTCACCCCTCCACTTT. Variable domain in full (rest from reference TRBV5-1 and TRBJ1-6): KAGVTQTPRYLIKTRGQQVTLSCSPISGHRSVSWYQQTPGQGLQFLFEYFSETQRNKGNFPGRFSGRQFSNSRSEMNVSTLELGDSALYLCASSLESRGSPLHFGNGTRLTVT.

The chain joins TRBV5-4 to TRBJ1-1, with D perhaps TRBD1 (6 bases). CDR1 and CDR2 from the germline V gene are SGHNT and YYREEE (reference sequence). V shed 4 bases and J shed 1 base, with 11 bases lying between them. The CDR3 totals 14 residues. The CDR3 DNA sequence: TGTGCCAGCAGCGTCGGGGGGCAGAACACTGAAGCTTTCTTT. This gives the protein CASSVGGQNTEAFF. Variable domain in full (rest from reference TRBV5-4 and TRBJ1-1): ETGVTQSPTHLIKTRGQQVTLRCSSQSGHNTVSWYQQALGQGPQFIFQYYREEENGRGNFPPRFSGLQFPNYSSELNVNALELDDSALYLCASSVGGQNTEAFFGQGTRLTVV.

V gene TRBV20-1 combines with J gene TRBJ2-2; 7 bases match TRBD2. CDR1 is DFQATT, CDR2 SNEGSKA, per germline (reference sequence). The CDR3 consists of 14 residues. V lost 6 bases and J lost 3; bases outside the gene matches: 7. The DNA of the CDR3 is TGCAGTGCCTGGGACTACGCCGACACCGGGGAGCTGTTTTTT. Translating it yields CSAWDYADTGELFF.

The chain couples TRBV7-9 to TRBJ2-7; D possibly corresponds to TRBD1 (6 bases). Between the trimmed V and J ends, which lost 3 bases and 0 bases, there was a span of 9 bases. This CDR3 has 14 amino acids. Germline V gene data show CDR1 as SEHNR and CDR2 as FQNEAQ (reference sequence). Written as DNA, the CDR3 is TGTGCCAGCAGCTTGGGGACAACCTCCTACGAGCAGTACTTC. Translating gives CASSLGTTSYEQYF.

Here the CDR3 reads CAISEPGTGTSPLHF. Written as DNA, the CDR3 is TGTGCCATCAGTGAGCCGGGGACAGGGACTTCACCCCTCCACTTT. V and J are TRBV10-3 and TRBJ1-6, with 9 nucleotides matching TRBD1. The CDR3 consists of 15 residues. The germline CDR1 and CDR2 sequences are ENHRY and SYGVKD. With 2 bases clipped from V and 9 bases from J, the junction kept 5 bases outside the gene matches.

This clonotype was seen more than once but under ten times. V is TRBV6-5 and J is TRBJ2-1; tentative D call: TRBD2 (5 bases). Trimming shortened V by 1 base and J by 10 bases, and 20 bases separated the two germline ends. Germline assignment: CDR1 MNHEY and CDR2 SVGAGI. This CDR3 is built from 16 residues. In DNA form, the CDR3 reads TGTGCCAGCAGTTACTATTCCCAGGTGGACTCTTGGGAGCAGTTCTTC. As protein: CASSYYSQVDSWEQFF.

The J gene is TRBJ2-5, the V gene TRBV5-1; 11 nucleotides line up with TRBD2. Germline V CDR1 and CDR2: SGHRS, YFSETQ. Trimming took 4 bases from V and 1 from J; bases not matched to a gene: 6. This CDR3 region has 16 residues. The CDR3: CASSLSGTSGQETQYF. The CDR3 nucleotides read TGCGCCAGCAGCCTATCCGGGACTAGCGGCCAAGAGACCCAGTACTTC.

V is TRBV3-1 and J is TRBJ2-5; D remains ambiguous. Trimming took 2 bases from V and 2 from J, leaving 15 bases between them. The CDR3 is made up of 16 amino acids. Germline V gives CDR1 LGHDT, CDR2 YNNKEL (reference sequence). The CDR3 sequence is CASSQNSARPQETQYF. CDR3 nucleotides: TGTGCCAGCAGCCAAAATTCGGCCAGGCCTCAAGAGACCCAGTACTTC.

The chain is built from TRBV6-4 and TRBJ2-1; D gene uncertain. CDR3 size: 13 residues. Per the germline V gene, CDR1 is MRHNA and CDR2 is SNTAGT. V gave up 4 bases and J gave up 10 bases, with 14 bases separating them. This chain's CDR3 is CASSVSSWGEQFF. The CDR3 DNA follows: TGTGCCAGCAGTGTTTCGAGTTGGGGAGAGCAGTTCTTC.

The V call is TRBV7-2, the J call TRBJ2-7, with D unresolved. This CDR3 has 13 residues. With 5 bases removed from V and 2 bases from J, the gap between germline ends came to 10 bases. Per the germline V gene, CDR1 is SGHTA and CDR2 is FQGNSA. CDR3 residues: CASSRDGTYEQYF. CDR3 DNA: TGTGCCAGCAGCCGAGACGGAACCTACGAGCAGTACTTC.

The rearrangement uses TRBV28 and TRBJ2-7; possibly TRBD1 for D (6 bases). Germline V gene lookup returns CDR1 MDHEN and CDR2 SYDVKM. Trimming pared 7 bases from V and 5 bases from J, leaving 21 bases between. The CDR3 runs 15 residues. DNA for the CDR3: TGTGCCAGCAACCCTGGGGGCAGGGTGTTCCACGAGCAGTACTTC. Protein product: CASNPGGRVFHEQYF.

The chain recombines TRBV4-1 with TRBJ2-7, with D unresolved. Germline values: CDR1 MGHRA, CDR2 YSYEKL. Trimming left V 1 base short and J 4 bases short, with 14 bases between. The CDR3 totals 15 residues. The CDR3 sequence: CASSQGVSIPYEQYF. The CDR3 DNA is TGCGCCAGCAGCCAAGGAGTCAGCATCCCATACGAGCAGTACTTC.

CDR3 sequence reads: CASRPLDRRSGELFF. The CDR3 nucleotides are TGTGCCAGCAGGCCTCTGGACCGCCGATCCGGGGAGCTGTTTTTT. This sequence joins TRBV11-2 and TRBJ2-2; D not resolved. This CDR3 is 15 amino acids long. V lost 6 bases, J lost 6 bases, and 17 bases lay in between. In germline, CDR1 is SGHAT, CDR2 FQNNGV.

This clonotype occurred a few times. This chain uses TRBV7-2 with TRBJ2-5, with 13 bases identical to TRBD2. CDR3 length: 16 amino acids. Trimming took 2 bases from V and 5 from J; bases not matched to a gene: 5. The V gene's germline CDR1 is SGHTA and CDR2 FQGNSA. The CDR3 DNA follows: TGTGCCAGCAGCTTAACTTGGACTAGCGGGAGTGAGACCCAGTACTTC. It is translated as CASSLTWTSGSETQYF. The variable domain in full, with the rest retrieved from reference TRBV7-2 and TRBJ2-5, is GAGVSQSPSNKVTEKGKDVELRCDPISGHTALYWYRQSLGQGLEFLIYFQGNSAPDKSGLPSDRFSAERTGGSVSTLTIQRTQQEDSAVYLCASSLTWTSGSETQYFGPGTRLLVL.

V gene TRBV20-1 combines with J gene TRBJ2-3; D ambiguous. Looked up from germline, CDR1 is DFQATT and CDR2 is SNEGSKA (reference sequence). The V end lost 0 bases, the J end lost 2 bases, and 12 bases lay between the germline ends. This CDR3 has 15 amino acids. The CDR3 DNA follows: TGCAGTGCTAGAGACTCAGCGAGATACACAGATACGCAGTATTTT. This encodes CSARDSARYTDTQYF.

This clonotype was counted a single time. The J gene is TRBJ2-3, the V gene TRBV11-3; D unclear. V was pared by 0 bases and J by 3 bases, with 10 bases between. The CDR3 runs to 15 residues. From germline, CDR1 is SGHNT and CDR2 YENEEA. CDR3 nucleotides: TGTGCCAGCAGCTTAGATCGAGGAGTTACAGATACGCAGTATTTT. It translates to CASSLDRGVTDTQYF.

In nucleotides, the CDR3 is TGTGCCAGCACCCCCGGTACGGCGGGTACTGAAGCTTTCTTT. Its protein is CASTPGTAGTEAFF. The rearrangement links TRBV7-2 to TRBJ1-1, with D unresolved. The germline V gene encodes CDR1 SGHTA and CDR2 FQGNSA. Trimming pared 7 bases from V and 5 bases from J, leaving 17 bases between. The CDR3 loop spans 14 amino acids.